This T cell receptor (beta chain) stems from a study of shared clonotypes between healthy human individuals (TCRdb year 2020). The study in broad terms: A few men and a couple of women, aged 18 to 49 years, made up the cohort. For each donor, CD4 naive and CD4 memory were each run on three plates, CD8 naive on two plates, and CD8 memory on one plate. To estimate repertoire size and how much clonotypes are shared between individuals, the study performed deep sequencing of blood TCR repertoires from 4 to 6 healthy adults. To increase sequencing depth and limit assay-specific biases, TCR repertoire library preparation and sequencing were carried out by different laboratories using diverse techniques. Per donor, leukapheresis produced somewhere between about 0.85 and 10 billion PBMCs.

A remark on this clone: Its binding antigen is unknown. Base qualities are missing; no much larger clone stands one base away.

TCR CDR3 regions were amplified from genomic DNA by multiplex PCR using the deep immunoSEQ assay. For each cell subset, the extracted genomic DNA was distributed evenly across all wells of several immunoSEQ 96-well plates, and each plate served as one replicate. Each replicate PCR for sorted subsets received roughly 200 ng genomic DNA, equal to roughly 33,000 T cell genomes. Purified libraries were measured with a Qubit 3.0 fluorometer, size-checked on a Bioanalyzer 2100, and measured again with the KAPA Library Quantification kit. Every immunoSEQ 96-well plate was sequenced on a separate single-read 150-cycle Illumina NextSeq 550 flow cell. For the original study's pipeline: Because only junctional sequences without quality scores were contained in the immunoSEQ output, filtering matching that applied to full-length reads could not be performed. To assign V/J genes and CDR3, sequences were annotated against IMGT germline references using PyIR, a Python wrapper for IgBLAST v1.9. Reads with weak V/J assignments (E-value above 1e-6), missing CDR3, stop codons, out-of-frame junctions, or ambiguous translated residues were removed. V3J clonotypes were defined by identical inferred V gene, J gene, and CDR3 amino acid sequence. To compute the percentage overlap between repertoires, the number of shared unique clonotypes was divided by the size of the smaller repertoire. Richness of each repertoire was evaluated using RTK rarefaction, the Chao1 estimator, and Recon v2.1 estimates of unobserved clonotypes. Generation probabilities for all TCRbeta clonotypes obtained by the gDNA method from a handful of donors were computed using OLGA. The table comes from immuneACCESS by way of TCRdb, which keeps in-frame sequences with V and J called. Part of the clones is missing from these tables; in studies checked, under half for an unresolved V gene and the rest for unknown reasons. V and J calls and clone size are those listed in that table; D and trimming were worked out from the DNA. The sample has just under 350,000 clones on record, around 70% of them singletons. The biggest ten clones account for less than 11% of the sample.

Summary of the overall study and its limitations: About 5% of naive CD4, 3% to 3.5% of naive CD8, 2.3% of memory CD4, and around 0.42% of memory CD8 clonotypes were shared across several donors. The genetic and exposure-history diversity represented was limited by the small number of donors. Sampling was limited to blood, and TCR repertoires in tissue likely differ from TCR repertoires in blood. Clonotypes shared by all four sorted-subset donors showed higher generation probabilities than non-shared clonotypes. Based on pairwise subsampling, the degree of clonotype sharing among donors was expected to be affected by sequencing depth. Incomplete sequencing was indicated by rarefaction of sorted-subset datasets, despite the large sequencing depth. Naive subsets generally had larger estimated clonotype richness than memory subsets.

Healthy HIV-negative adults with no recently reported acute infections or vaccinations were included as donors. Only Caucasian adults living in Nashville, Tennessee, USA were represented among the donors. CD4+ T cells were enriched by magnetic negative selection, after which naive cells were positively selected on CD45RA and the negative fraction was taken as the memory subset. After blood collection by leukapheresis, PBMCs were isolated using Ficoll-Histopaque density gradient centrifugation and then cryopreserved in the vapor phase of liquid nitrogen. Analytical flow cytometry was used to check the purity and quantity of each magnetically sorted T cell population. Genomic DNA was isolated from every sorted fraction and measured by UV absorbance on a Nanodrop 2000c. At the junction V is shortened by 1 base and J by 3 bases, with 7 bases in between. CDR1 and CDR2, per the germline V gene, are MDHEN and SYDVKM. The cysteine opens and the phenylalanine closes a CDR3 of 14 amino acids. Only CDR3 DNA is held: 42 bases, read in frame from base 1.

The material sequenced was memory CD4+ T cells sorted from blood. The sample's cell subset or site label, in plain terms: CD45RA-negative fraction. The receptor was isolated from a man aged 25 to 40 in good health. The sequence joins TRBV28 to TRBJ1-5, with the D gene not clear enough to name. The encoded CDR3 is CASSLSRINQPQHF. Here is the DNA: TGTGCCAGCAGTTTATCCCGAATCAATCAGCCCCAGCATTTT.